This TCR beta chain derives from a study of cytomegalovirus exposure and HLA in healthy donors. TCRdb's table, derived via immunoSEQ multiplex PCR, lists solely in-frame clones and lacks some. The repertoire holds around 150,000 clones, with about 88% as singletons. Between the trimmed V and J ends, which lost 0 bases and 6 bases, there was a span of 9 bases. Per the germline V gene, CDR1 is SGHTA and CDR2 is FQGTGA. The CDR3 extends over 15 amino acids. Study results and limitations: Subsequent analysis found a tendency for first-cohort TCR clusters to co-occur within the 120 or so validation repertoires.

About this clone: The antigen is not known.

Sequencing was done on a sample of PBMCs. This TCR derives from a young woman in good health and CMV-seronegative. The chain couples TRBV7-3 to TRBJ1-6, with D perhaps matching TRBD1 (5 bases). The CDR3 nucleotides are TGTGCCAGCAGCTTAACAGGCAGGGCTAATTCACCCCTCCACTTT. This encodes CASSLTGRANSPLHF.